This T cell receptor (beta chain) emerged from a study of CD8 T cells in ankylosing spondylitis. Study observations and caveats: Relatively rare in peripheral blood, disease-linked clones were also CD8+. It was reported that disease-linked clones were significantly enriched in matched ankylosing spondylitis synovial fluid. What appeared characteristic of ankylosing spondylitis blood was a TCR beta motif of several highly homologous variants.

This clonotype was seen many times. Its antigen remains unidentified. Construction of TCR beta libraries was performed using quantitative 5'-RACE with molecular barcodes. TCRdb re-analysed the 5' RACE reads in MiXCR, keeping a single row per CDR3 protein. The sample shows hundreds of thousands of distinct CDR3 sequences, around 11% of them seen only once. Trimming pared 9 bases from V and 3 bases from J, leaving 9 bases between. The length of the CDR3 is 11 residues. Germline V gene sequence: CDR1 SGHRS, CDR2 YFSETQ. This TCR came from a male donor with ankylosing spondylitis. Sequencing was done on a sample of blood, either unsorted or a sorted T cell fraction (not recorded which). The chain joins TRBV5-1 to TRBJ1-2; the D is unclear. The CDR3 bases are TGCGCCACTAAGAGGGACTATGGCTACACCTTC. This translates into CATKRDYGYTF. Looking up the rest from reference TRBV5-1 and TRBJ1-2 gives the full variable domain: KAGVTQTPRYLIKTRGQQVTLSCSPISGHRSVSWYQQTPGQGLQFLFEYFSETQRNKGNFPGRFSGRQFSNSRSEMNVSTLELGDSALYLCATKRDYGYTFGSGTRLTVV.